The rows below give T cell receptor beta chains drawn from one sample of a study of breast tumors, draining lymph nodes, adjacent tissues. TCRdb recomputed calls from the multiplex PCR reads with MiXCR, one row per CDR3 protein. The data hold around 25,000 distinct CDR3 sequences, with roughly 20% observed a single time. Input material: breast tumor tissue. These receptors were collected from a female donor with breast cancer. Some clones in this sample may be carry-over from other donors' samples. Both conserved end residues are part of each CDR3. Each record gives: J gene, V gene, D gene, clone size, CDR3 protein, CDR3 DNA. A D gene is named only where the DNA matches it firmly. A row's size may be missing; if present it is once, few, many or a size class.

j_gene: TRBJ2-5
v_gene: TRBV5-5
d_gene: TRBD1
abundance: few
CDR3aa: CASSLGLGGPETQYF
CDR3nt: TGTGCCAGCAGCTTGGGCCTAGGGGGCCCAGAGACCCAGTACTTC

j_gene: TRBJ2-7
v_gene: TRBV19
d_gene: TRBD2
abundance: -
CDR3aa: CASSVAGGEQYF
CDR3nt: TGTGCCAGTAGTGTAGCGGGAGGGGAGCAGTACTTC

j_gene: TRBJ2-7
v_gene: TRBV4-1
d_gene: TRBD2
abundance: many
CDR3aa: CASSQAGLAFYEQYF
CDR3nt: TGCGCCAGCAGCCAAGCGGGACTAGCTTTCTACGAGCAGTACTTC

j_gene: TRBJ2-3
v_gene: TRBV30
d_gene: TRBD2
abundance: many
CDR3aa: CAFGTSGSTTDTQYF
CDR3nt: TGTGCCTTTGGGACTAGCGGGAGTACAACAGATACGCAGTATTTT

j_gene: TRBJ2-1
v_gene: TRBV5-1
d_gene: TRBD1
abundance: many
CDR3aa: CASKEGTGVNEQFF
CDR3nt: TGCGCCAGCAAGGAAGGGACAGGGGTCAATGAGCAGTTCTTC

j_gene: TRBJ2-5
v_gene: TRBV15
d_gene: -
abundance: many
CDR3aa: CATSRVGLQETQYF
CDR3nt: TGTGCCACCAGCAGAGTGGGGCTCCAAGAGACCCAGTACTTC

j_gene: TRBJ2-1
v_gene: TRBV20-1
d_gene: -
abundance: medium-sized
CDR3aa: CSAAIGFWDNEQFF
CDR3nt: TGCAGTGCAGCTATAGGGTTTTGGGACAATGAGCAGTTCTTC

j_gene: TRBJ2-2
v_gene: TRBV7-3
d_gene: TRBD1
abundance: -
CDR3aa: CASSAAGQGNTGELFF
CDR3nt: TGTGCCAGCAGCGCCGCAGGACAGGGTAACACCGGGGAGCTGTTTTTT

j_gene: TRBJ2-3
v_gene: TRBV4-1
d_gene: TRBD2
abundance: -
CDR3aa: CASSQGQAGGRSTDTQYF
CDR3nt: TGCGCCAGCAGCCAAGGTCAAGCGGGGGGCCGCTCCACAGATACGCAGTATTTT

j_gene: TRBJ1-5
v_gene: TRBV7-2
d_gene: -
abundance: many
CDR3aa: CASSFDNQPQHF
CDR3nt: TGTGCCAGCAGCTTTGACAATCAGCCCCAGCATTTT

j_gene: TRBJ2-5
v_gene: TRBV18
d_gene: -
abundance: many
CDR3aa: CASSATKGETQYF
CDR3nt: TGTGCCAGCTCAGCGACAAAGGGAGAGACCCAGTACTTC

j_gene: TRBJ2-2
v_gene: TRBV4-1
d_gene: -
abundance: many
CDR3aa: CASSQEGFDTGELFF
CDR3nt: TGCGCCAGCAGCCAAGAAGGGTTTGACACCGGGGAGCTGTTTTTT

j_gene: TRBJ2-2
v_gene: TRBV24-1
d_gene: TRBD1
abundance: many
CDR3aa: CATSGKQGGELFF
CDR3nt: TGTGCCACCAGTGGCAAACAGGGGGGGGAGCTGTTTTTT

j_gene: TRBJ1-6
v_gene: TRBV28
d_gene: -
abundance: many
CDR3aa: CASSFNRDNSPLHF
CDR3nt: TGTGCCAGCAGTTTCAACAGGGACAATTCACCCCTCCACTTT

j_gene: TRBJ2-7
v_gene: TRBV25-1
d_gene: -
abundance: many
CDR3aa: CASSRGSRAYEQYF
CDR3nt: TGTGCCAGCAGCAGGGGCTCCAGGGCGTACGAGCAGTACTTC